This TCR beta chain was documented in a study of radiotherapy plus CTLA-4 blockade in lung cancer. Germline CDR1 reads SGHRS; CDR2 reads YFSETQ. V shed 5 bases, J shed 1 base, and the junction held 5 bases outside the gene matches. The CDR3 is made up of 15 amino acids. Relative to its sample, this clone is medium-sized. Libraries were prepared by immunoSEQ multiplex PCR; TCRdb keeps only in-frame clonotypes and omits some of them. The sample contains 25,000 to 40,000 clones, 70% of which appear only once. The chain combines TRBV5-1 with TRBJ2-3; TRBD2 agrees at 9 bases. This sequence originates from a human donor with non-small cell lung cancer who had stable disease on radiotherapy plus ipilimumab. Sequenced here: peripheral blood, sampled from a patient treated with radiotherapy plus ipilimumab. The CDR3: CASSLRTSGTDTQYF. The CDR3 nucleotides are TGCGCCAGCAGTCTTAGGACTAGCGGCACAGATACGCAGTATTTT.